Listed below are T cell receptor beta chains from one sample, sequenced in a study of CD8+ T cells in alopecia areata. Method: immunoSEQ multiplex PCR; TCRdb's copy keeps in-frame clones and lacks some. The sample carries approximately 150,000 clones, 58% recorded once. The sequencing here drew on CD4+ T cells sorted from blood, taken between weeks 55 and 65, from a patient treated with tofacitinib. These receptor sequences come from a human donor with alopecia areata. Each CDR3 is given with its conserved first and last residue. A D gene is named only where the DNA matches it firmly. Only some rows state a clone size, as once, few, many or a class for expanded clones.

D gene: -
clone size: few
J gene: TRBJ2-2
V gene: TRBV29-1
CDR3 protein: CGAYTGELFF
CDR3 DNA: TGCGGAGCGTACACCGGGGAGCTGTTTTTT

D gene: TRBD1
clone size: few
J gene: TRBJ1-2
V gene: TRBV27
CDR3 protein: CASSPRRGLYGYTF
CDR3 DNA: TGTGCCAGCAGTCCCCGCAGGGGGCTCTATGGCTACACCTTC

D gene: TRBD1
clone size: -
J gene: TRBJ2-7
V gene: TRBV14
CDR3 protein: CASSRGRMRQWSYEQYF
CDR3 DNA: TGTGCCAGCAGCAGGGGGCGGATGAGACAGTGGTCCTACGAGCAGTACTTC

D gene: -
clone size: -
J gene: TRBJ2-7
V gene: TRBV29-1
CDR3 protein: CSVDIGGWEQYF
CDR3 DNA: TGCAGCGTTGACATAGGAGGCTGGGAGCAGTACTTC

D gene: TRBD1
clone size: -
J gene: TRBJ1-5
V gene: TRBV6-5
CDR3 protein: CASTETGGSNQPQHF
CDR3 DNA: TGTGCCAGCACCGAAACAGGGGGTAGCAATCAGCCCCAGCATTTT

D gene: TRBD2
clone size: once
J gene: TRBJ2-7
V gene: TRBV9
CDR3 protein: CASSNDGGALGYEQYF
CDR3 DNA: TGTGCCAGCAGCAACGACGGGGGGGCCTTGGGCTACGAGCAGTACTTC

D gene: -
clone size: -
J gene: TRBJ2-1
V gene: TRBV12-5
CDR3 protein: CASGLGGNYNEQFF
CDR3 DNA: TGTGCTAGTGGTTTGGGAGGGAACTACAATGAGCAGTTCTTC

D gene: TRBD1
clone size: -
J gene: TRBJ2-7
V gene: TRBV23-1
CDR3 protein: CASSRRTGEIYEQYF
CDR3 DNA: TGCGCCAGCAGTCGTCGGACAGGGGAGATCTACGAGCAGTACTTC

D gene: -
clone size: -
J gene: TRBJ2-7
V gene: TRBV30
CDR3 protein: CAGQSLSYEQYF
CDR3 DNA: TGTGCCGGACAGAGTCTATCCTACGAGCAGTACTTC

D gene: -
clone size: -
J gene: TRBJ2-3
V gene: TRBV5-1
CDR3 protein: CASSLDRESDTQYF
CDR3 DNA: TGCGCCAGCAGCTTGGACAGGGAATCAGATACGCAGTATTTT

D gene: -
clone size: -
J gene: TRBJ1-5
V gene: TRBV6-1
CDR3 protein: CASSGVQPQHF
CDR3 DNA: TGTGCCAGCAGTGGGGTTCAGCCCCAGCATTTT

D gene: -
clone size: -
J gene: TRBJ1-1
V gene: TRBV29-1
CDR3 protein: CSVEVRAANTEAFF
CDR3 DNA: TGCAGCGTTGAAGTCAGGGCGGCGAACACTGAAGCTTTCTTT

D gene: -
clone size: once
J gene: TRBJ2-5
V gene: TRBV29-1
CDR3 protein: CSASQGRGEETQYF
CDR3 DNA: TGCAGCGCCTCCCAGGGCAGGGGTGAAGAGACCCAGTACTTC

D gene: -
clone size: few
J gene: TRBJ2-2
V gene: TRBV5-4
CDR3 protein: CASSPVLAGELFF
CDR3 DNA: TGTGCCAGCAGCCCTGTGTTGGCCGGGGAGCTGTTTTTT

D gene: -
clone size: -
J gene: TRBJ1-3
V gene: TRBV30
CDR3 protein: CAWSNSGNTIYF
CDR3 DNA: TGTGCCTGGAGTAACTCTGGAAACACCATATATTTT

D gene: -
clone size: few
J gene: TRBJ2-1
V gene: TRBV29-1
CDR3 protein: CSVEGGDSLDEQFF
CDR3 DNA: TGCAGCGTTGAAGGGGGGGACAGTTTGGATGAGCAGTTCTTC

D gene: TRBD1
clone size: -
J gene: TRBJ1-2
V gene: TRBV29-1
CDR3 protein: CSVRDRSLTYGYTF
CDR3 DNA: TGCAGCGTTAGGGACAGATCGTTGACCTATGGCTACACCTTC

D gene: -
clone size: -
J gene: TRBJ1-1
V gene: TRBV6-5
CDR3 protein: CATQGRWDTEAFF
CDR3 DNA: TGTGCCACCCAGGGACGGTGGGACACTGAAGCTTTCTTT

D gene: -
clone size: -
J gene: TRBJ1-2
V gene: TRBV5-1
CDR3 protein: CASSYWTESYGYTF
CDR3 DNA: TGCGCCAGCAGCTACTGGACGGAATCCTATGGCTACACCTTC

D gene: -
clone size: -
J gene: TRBJ2-5
V gene: TRBV15
CDR3 protein: CATDSSGLQETQYF
CDR3 DNA: TGTGCCACCGATTCTTCGGGACTCCAAGAGACCCAGTACTTC

D gene: -
clone size: -
J gene: TRBJ2-7
V gene: TRBV11-2
CDR3 protein: CASSMAVSEQYF
CDR3 DNA: TGTGCCAGCAGCATGGCTGTTAGCGAGCAGTACTTC

D gene: TRBD1
clone size: -
J gene: TRBJ1-5
V gene: TRBV30
CDR3 protein: CAWNGDRGPSGQPQHF
CDR3 DNA: TGTGCCTGGAACGGGGACAGGGGACCTAGCGGTCAGCCCCAGCATTTT

D gene: -
clone size: few
J gene: TRBJ2-7
V gene: TRBV27
CDR3 protein: CASSLRAGPLYEQYF
CDR3 DNA: TGTGCCAGCAGTTTACGAGCGGGCCCCCTCTACGAGCAGTACTTC

D gene: TRBD2
clone size: few
J gene: TRBJ2-5
V gene: TRBV29-1
CDR3 protein: CSVRGLASETQYF
CDR3 DNA: TGCAGCGTTAGAGGACTAGCTAGTGAGACCCAGTACTTC

D gene: -
clone size: -
J gene: TRBJ1-2
V gene: TRBV6-5
CDR3 protein: CASSYSRQTSNYGYTF
CDR3 DNA: TGTGCCAGCAGTTACTCGAGGCAAACTAGTAACTATGGCTACACCTTC

D gene: -
clone size: -
J gene: TRBJ1-1
V gene: TRBV29-1
CDR3 protein: CSVGFGGTEAFF
CDR3 DNA: TGCAGCGTTGGTTTCGGAGGCACTGAAGCTTTCTTT

D gene: -
clone size: -
J gene: TRBJ1-2
V gene: TRBV7-6
CDR3 protein: CASSLTRQDGYTF
CDR3 DNA: TGTGCCAGCAGCTTAACAAGGCAGGATGGCTACACCTTC

D gene: -
clone size: -
J gene: TRBJ1-4
V gene: TRBV10-3
CDR3 protein: CAISGGSNEKLFF
CDR3 DNA: TGTGCCATCAGTGGGGGTTCGAACGAAAAACTGTTTTTT

D gene: -
clone size: -
J gene: TRBJ2-5
V gene: TRBV30
CDR3 protein: CAWSVFLGQETQYF
CDR3 DNA: TGTGCCTGGAGTGTATTTTTAGGCCAAGAGACCCAGTACTTC

D gene: -
clone size: -
J gene: TRBJ1-5
V gene: TRBV6-5
CDR3 protein: CASRSTMGSNQPQHF
CDR3 DNA: TGTGCCAGCAGGTCTACGATGGGTAGCAATCAGCCCCAGCATTTT

D gene: TRBD1
clone size: -
J gene: TRBJ2-7
V gene: TRBV28
CDR3 protein: CASSPPDRAEQYF
CDR3 DNA: TGTGCCAGCAGTCCCCCGGACAGGGCCGAGCAGTACTTC

D gene: -
clone size: -
J gene: TRBJ2-1
V gene: TRBV18
CDR3 protein: CASKADYNEQFF
CDR3 DNA: TGTGCCAGTAAGGCAGACTACAATGAGCAGTTCTTC

D gene: -
clone size: -
J gene: TRBJ1-1
V gene: TRBV6-5
CDR3 protein: CASSWREAFF
CDR3 DNA: TGTGCCAGCAGTTGGAGGGAAGCTTTCTTT